These 20 T cell receptor beta chains were sequenced from one sample in a study of shared clonotypes between healthy human individuals. Some clones are missing from TCRdb's copy, which holds only in-frame ones; the method was immunoSEQ multiplex PCR. The sample lists more than 2,000,000 clones, approximately 92% occurring once. The sequenced material came from naive CD4+ T cells sorted from blood. The subset denotes: CD45RA+ positively selected. The receptors stem from a man aged 18 to 29 in good health.

This clone showed up just a few times. The chain carries TRBV18 and TRBJ1-3, with D hard to call. Germline V gene lookup returns CDR1 KGHSH and CDR2 LQKENI. Trimming stripped 2 bases from V and 0 bases from J, with 11 bases between. This CDR3 has 16 amino acids. The CDR3 region is CASSPIRGNSGNTIYF. CDR3 nucleotides: TGTGCCAGCTCACCAATACGGGGAAACTCTGGAAACACCATATATTTT.

This chain uses TRBV18 with TRBJ1-1; tentative D call: TRBD1 (6 bases). CDR1 is KGHSH and CDR2 is LQKENI in the germline V gene. This CDR3 has 14 residues. The ends were cut back, 2 bases at V and 7 bases at J, with 14 bases in the middle. The CDR3 bases are TGTGCCAGCTCACCAATGTGGGGGGCTGATGAAGCTTTCTTT. This codes for CASSPMWGADEAFF. Using reference TRBV18 and TRBJ1-1 for the parts outside the CDR3, the full variable domain is NAGVMQNPRHLVRRRGQEARLRCSPMKGHSHVYWYRQLPEEGLKFMVYLQKENIIDESGMPKERFSAEFPKEGPSILRIQQVVRGDSAAYFCASSPMWGADEAFFGQGTRLTVV.

This clone appeared a single time. The rearrangement joins TRBV5-4 to TRBJ2-7; D perhaps matches TRBD1 (6 bases). The V end was cut by 3 bases, the J end by 0 bases, with 10 bases between. Germline V CDR1 and CDR2: SGHNT, YYREEE (reference sequence). The CDR3 contains 14 residues. CDR3 in amino acids: CASSSGAPSYEQYF. CDR3 nucleotides: TGTGCCAGCAGCTCAGGGGCCCCCTCCTACGAGCAGTACTTC.

The table lists this clone with a few counts. The chain joins TRBV5-1 to TRBJ1-1; a possible D gene is TRBD1 (6 bases). This CDR3 spans 13 amino acids. The V and J ends lost 1 base and 7 bases respectively, with 11 bases between them. Germline V CDR1 and CDR2: SGHRS, YFSETQ. The CDR3 DNA reads TGCGCCAGCAGCTTGCGGACAGTCGGTGAAGCTTTCTTT. Amino acid sequence: CASSLRTVGEAFF.

This chain connects TRBV2 to TRBJ2-1, with 15 bases identical to TRBD2. The junction had 3 bases not matched to a gene; V was cut back by 4 bases and J by 2 bases. CDR3 length: 17 amino acids. CDR1 is SNHLY, CDR2 FYNNEI, per germline. CDR3 coding DNA: TGTGCCAGCAGTGGGGGGACTAGCGGGAGGACCTACAATGAGCAGTTCTTC. Encoded protein: CASSGGTSGRTYNEQFF.

V gene TRBV23-1 combines with J gene TRBJ1-4, with D possibly being TRBD1 (6 bases). TRBV23-1 is placed among ORFs of uncertain function. The V and J ends lost 6 bases and 8 bases respectively, with 19 bases between them. CDR3 length equals 15 residues. In DNA form, the CDR3 reads TGCGCCAGCAGAAAGCTAAGGGGGGGCGCGGAAAAACTGTTTTTT. Its protein is CASRKLRGGAEKLFF.

The gene calls are TRBV4-1 and TRBJ2-7; 7 nucleotides line up with TRBD2. The CDR3 consists of 16 residues. The J segment lost 0 bases and the V segment lost 1 base, leaving 6 bases of the junction unmatched. Germline CDR1 reads MGHRA; CDR2 reads YSYEKL. The CDR3 region is CASSQVQAGSSYEQYF. The CDR3 DNA sequence: TGCGCCAGCAGCCAAGTTCAAGCGGGGAGCTCCTACGAGCAGTACTTC.

V and J are TRBV4-3 and TRBJ2-1; 7 bases are shared with TRBD2. This CDR3 is built from 17 residues. V lost 0 bases to trimming and J lost 4 bases; unmatched junction nucleotides: 9. CDR1 is LGHNA, CDR2 YSLEER, per germline. The CDR3 region is CASSQDLGASGYNEQFF. The CDR3 DNA follows: TGCGCCAGCAGCCAAGATCTCGGGGCTAGCGGTTACAATGAGCAGTTCTTC.

CDR3 loop: CASSFRGVMSYEQYF. In nucleotides, the CDR3 is TGTGCCAGCAGCTTCAGGGGTGTCATGAGCTACGAGCAGTACTTC. The J gene is TRBJ2-7, the V gene TRBV5-6; possibly TRBD1 for D (6 bases). Germline CDR1 SGHDT, CDR2 YYEEEE. The length of the CDR3 is 15 residues. V dropped 2 bases and J dropped 3 bases, with 15 bases sitting between them.

The rearrangement joins TRBV2 to TRBJ2-7; 7 positions agree with TRBD1. The ends lost 6 bases at V and 0 bases at J; junction bases unmatched: 8. This CDR3 is built from 15 residues. Germline V gene sequence: CDR1 SNHLY, CDR2 FYNNEI. The CDR3 bases are TGTGCCAGCAGCATAACCGGGACAGCCTCCTACGAGCAGTACTTC. This gives the protein CASSITGTASYEQYF.

V is TRBV18 and J is TRBJ2-1; D call uncertain. V shed 1 base and J shed 0 bases, with 10 bases lying between them. Germline CDR1 is KGHSH and CDR2 is LQKENI. The CDR3 runs to 16 residues. This chain's CDR3 is CASSPQRSPSYNEQFF. CDR3 coding DNA: TGTGCCAGCTCACCACAACGGAGTCCCTCCTACAATGAGCAGTTCTTC.

The chain is built from TRBV28 and TRBJ2-2; 7 bases are shared with TRBD1. CDR3 length equals 16 residues. Germline CDR1 and CDR2: MDHEN and SYDVKM. V was pared by 3 bases and J by 5 bases, with 9 bases of the junction left unmatched. CDR3 DNA sequence: TGTGCCAGCAGTTTGTCACCGGGACAGCGGACCGGGGAGCTGTTTTTT. It is translated as CASSLSPGQRTGELFF.

The chain has TRBV19 and TRBJ1-6; TRBD1 agrees at 7 bases. Germline CDR1 is LNHDA and CDR2 is SQIVND (reference sequence). The CDR3 sequence is 15 residues long. Trimming cost V 4 bases and J 10 bases; bases outside gene matches: 10. The CDR3 protein is CASSTQTGNGSPLHF. CDR3 bases: TGTGCCAGTAGTACCCAGACAGGGAACGGATCACCCCTCCACTTT.

The chain has TRBV2 and TRBJ2-2; D perhaps matches TRBD1 (6 bases). V lost 9 bases to trimming and J lost 6 bases, with 20 bases between them. CDR1 SNHLY and CDR2 FYNNEI come from the germline V gene. There are 15 residues in the CDR3. The CDR3: CASIQGQNGAGELFF. The CDR3 region has the DNA TGTGCCAGTATCCAGGGGCAGAACGGTGCCGGGGAGCTGTTTTTT.

This chain links TRBV9 with TRBJ1-2; unclear D gene. Germline assignment: CDR1 SGDLS and CDR2 YYNGEE. V was shortened by 4 bases and J by 4 bases, with 14 bases between the two germline ends. The CDR3 covers 14 residues. The CDR3 reads CASSTGRSSYGYTF. The CDR3 DNA sequence: TGTGCCAGCAGCACGGGCCGCTCCTCCTATGGCTACACCTTC.

The chain uses TRBV10-1 and TRBJ2-2; tentatively, D is TRBD1 (6 bases). The CDR3 contains 15 residues. Trimming cost V 4 bases and J 1 base, with 10 bases left between them. Germline lookup yields CDR1 WNHNN and CDR2 SYGVQD (reference sequence). This CDR3 reads CASSVRGKNTGELFF. The CDR3 DNA is TGCGCCAGCAGTGTAAGGGGGAAGAACACCGGGGAGCTGTTTTTT.

The chain is built from TRBV7-2 and TRBJ2-5, with D perhaps TRBD2 (5 bases). Trimming removed 1 base at V and 5 bases at J, with 11 bases between. The CDR3 is 14 residues long. The V gene's germline CDR1 is SGHTA and CDR2 FQGNSA. The CDR3 nucleotides are TGTGCCAGCAGCTTAGTTAGCGTGGGCGAGACCCAGTACTTC. Translation: CASSLVSVGETQYF.

This sequence joins TRBV2 and TRBJ2-7; tentatively, D is TRBD2 (5 bases). Trimming took off 6 bases at V and 0 bases at J, with 15 bases between the two ends. Germline loops: CDR1 SNHLY, CDR2 FYNNEI. The CDR3 is made up of 15 amino acids. The CDR3 DNA reads TGTGCCAGCAGGAGAGAGGGCGGTGTCTCCTACGAGCAGTACTTC. Translation: CASRREGGVSYEQYF.

About this clone itself: The same CDR3 arises from other DNA sequences in this sample as well. The chain has TRBV7-2 and TRBJ2-7; 7 nucleotides line up with TRBD1. Germline loops: CDR1 SGHTA, CDR2 FQGNSA. This CDR3 comprises 14 residues. The junction had 5 bases not matched to a gene; V was cut back by 4 bases and J by 2 bases. In nucleotides, the CDR3 is TGTGCCAGCAGCTCCCGGACAGGAACCTACGAGCAGTACTTC. Protein sequence: CASSSRTGTYEQYF.

This clone was found a few times. V and J are TRBV10-3 and TRBJ1-6; TRBD1 aligns across 8 bases. The germline CDR1 and CDR2 sequences are ENHRY and SYGVKD. This CDR3 is built from 13 residues. V gave up 10 bases and J gave up 10 bases; unmatched junction bases: 9. Written as DNA, the CDR3 is TGTGCCACCGGACAGGGCCAGGGGTCACCCCTCCACTTT. It encodes CATGQGQGSPLHF.